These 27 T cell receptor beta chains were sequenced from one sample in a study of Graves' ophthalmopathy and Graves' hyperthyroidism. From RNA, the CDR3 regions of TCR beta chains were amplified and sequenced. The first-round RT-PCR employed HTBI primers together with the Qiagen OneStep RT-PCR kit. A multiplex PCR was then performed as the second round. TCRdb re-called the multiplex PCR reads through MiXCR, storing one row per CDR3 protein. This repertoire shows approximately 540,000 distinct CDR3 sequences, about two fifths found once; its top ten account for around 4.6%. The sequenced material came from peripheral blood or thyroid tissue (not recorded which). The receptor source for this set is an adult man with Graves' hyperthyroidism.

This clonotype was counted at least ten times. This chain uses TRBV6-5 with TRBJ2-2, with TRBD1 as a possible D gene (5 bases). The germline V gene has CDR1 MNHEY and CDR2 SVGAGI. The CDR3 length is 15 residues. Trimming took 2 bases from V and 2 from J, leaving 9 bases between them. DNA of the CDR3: TGTGCCAGCAGTTACGACAGCTACAACACCGGGGAGCTGTTTTTT. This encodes CASSYDSYNTGELFF.

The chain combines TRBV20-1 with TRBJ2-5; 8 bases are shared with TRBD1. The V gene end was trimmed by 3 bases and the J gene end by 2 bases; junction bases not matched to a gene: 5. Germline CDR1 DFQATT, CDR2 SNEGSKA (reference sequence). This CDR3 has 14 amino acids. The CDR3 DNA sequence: TGCAGTGCTAGGGGGACAGGCGAACAAGAGACCCAGTACTTC. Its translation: CSARGTGEQETQYF.

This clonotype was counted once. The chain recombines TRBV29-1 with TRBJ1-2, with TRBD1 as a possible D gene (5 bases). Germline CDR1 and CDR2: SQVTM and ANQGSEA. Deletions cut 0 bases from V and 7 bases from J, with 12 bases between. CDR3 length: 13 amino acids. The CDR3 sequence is CSVEDWQGGGYTF. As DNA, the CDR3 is TGCAGCGTTGAAGATTGGCAGGGTGGTGGCTACACCTTC.

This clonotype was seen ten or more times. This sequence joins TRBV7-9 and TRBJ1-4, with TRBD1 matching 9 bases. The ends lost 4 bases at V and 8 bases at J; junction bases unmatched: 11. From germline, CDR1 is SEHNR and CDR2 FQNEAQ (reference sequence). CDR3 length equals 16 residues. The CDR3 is CASSSSHRDRDEKLFF. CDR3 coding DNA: TGTGCCAGCAGCTCTTCCCACCGGGACAGGGACGAAAAACTGTTTTTT.

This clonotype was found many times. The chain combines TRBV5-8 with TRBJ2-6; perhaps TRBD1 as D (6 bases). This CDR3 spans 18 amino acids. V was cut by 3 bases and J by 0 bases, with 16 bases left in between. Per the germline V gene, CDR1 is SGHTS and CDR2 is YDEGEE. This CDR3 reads CASSSPGHWSSGANVLTF. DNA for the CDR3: TGTGCCAGCAGCTCGCCGGGACATTGGAGCTCTGGGGCCAACGTCCTGACTTTC.

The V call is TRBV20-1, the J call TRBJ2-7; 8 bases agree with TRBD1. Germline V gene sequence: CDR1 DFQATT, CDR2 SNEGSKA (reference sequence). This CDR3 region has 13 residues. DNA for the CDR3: TGCAGGGTAAGACAGGGGCCTACCTACGAGCAGTACTTC. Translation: CRVRQGPTYEQYF.

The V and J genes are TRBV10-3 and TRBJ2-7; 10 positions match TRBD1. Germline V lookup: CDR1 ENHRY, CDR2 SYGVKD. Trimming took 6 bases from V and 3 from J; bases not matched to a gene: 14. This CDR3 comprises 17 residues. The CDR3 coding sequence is TGTGCCATCAGCGAAATCCCCGGGACAGGGGTTCACTACGAGCAGTACTTC. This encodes CAISEIPGTGVHYEQYF.

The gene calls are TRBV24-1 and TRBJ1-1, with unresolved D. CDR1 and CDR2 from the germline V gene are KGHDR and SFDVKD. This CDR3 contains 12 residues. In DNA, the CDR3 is TGTGCTACCCTCAGATTGAACACTGAAGCTTTCTTT. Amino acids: CATLRLNTEAFF.

CDR3 bases: TGTGCCAGCAGCTTCGCTTCGGCTAAGGGGGCCATTCACGGGCAGTACTTC. Its translation: CASSFASAKGAIHGQYF. The V call is TRBV7-8, the J call TRBJ2-7; TRBD1 aligns across 7 bases. Trimming at V came to 3 bases and at J to 9 bases, leaving 20 bases not matched to a gene. This CDR3 has 17 residues. Germline V gives CDR1 SGHVS, CDR2 FQNEAQ.

CDR3 protein: CASSPYPLQEANEKLFF. The CDR3 DNA is TGTGCCAGCTCCCCATACCCCTTACAGGAGGCTAATGAAAAACTGTTTTTT. The rearrangement joins TRBV12-3 or TRBV12-4 to TRBJ1-4; D might be TRBD1 (5 bases). The CDR3 contains 17 residues. V lost 8 bases and J 3 bases, leaving 22 bases between the germline ends.

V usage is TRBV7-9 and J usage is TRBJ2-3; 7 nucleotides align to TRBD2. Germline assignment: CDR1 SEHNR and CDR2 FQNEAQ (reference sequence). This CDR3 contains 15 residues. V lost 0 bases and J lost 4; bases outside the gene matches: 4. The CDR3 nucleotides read TGTGCCAGCAGCTTAGCAGGGAGGGGTGCAGATACGCAGTATTTT. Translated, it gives CASSLAGRGADTQYF.

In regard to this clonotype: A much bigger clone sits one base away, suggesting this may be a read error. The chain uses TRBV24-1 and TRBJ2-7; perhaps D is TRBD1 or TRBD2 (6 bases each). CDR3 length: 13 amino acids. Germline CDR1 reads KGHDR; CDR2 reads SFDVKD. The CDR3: CAISEGGRGEQYF. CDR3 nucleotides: TGTGCCATCAGTGAAGGGGGGCGAGGCGAGCAGTACTTC.

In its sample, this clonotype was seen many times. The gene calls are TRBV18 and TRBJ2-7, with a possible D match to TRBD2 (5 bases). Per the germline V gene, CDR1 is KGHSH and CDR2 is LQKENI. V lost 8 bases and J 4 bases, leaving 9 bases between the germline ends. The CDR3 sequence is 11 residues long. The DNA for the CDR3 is TGTGCCAGCAGCCCGGGGTACGAGCAGTACTTC. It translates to CASSPGYEQYF.

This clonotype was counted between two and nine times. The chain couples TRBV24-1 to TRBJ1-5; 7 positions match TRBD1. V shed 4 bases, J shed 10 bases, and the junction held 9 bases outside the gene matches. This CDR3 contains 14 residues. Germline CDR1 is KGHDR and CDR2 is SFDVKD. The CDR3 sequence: CATSDGTAKVPQHF. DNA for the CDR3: TGTGCCACCAGTGACGGGACAGCGAAGGTCCCCCAGCATTTT.

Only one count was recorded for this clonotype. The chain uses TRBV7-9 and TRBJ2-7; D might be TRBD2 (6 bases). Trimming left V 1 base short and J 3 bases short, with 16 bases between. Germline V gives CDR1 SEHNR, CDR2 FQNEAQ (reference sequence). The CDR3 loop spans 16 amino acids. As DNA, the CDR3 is TGTGCCAGCAGCTTAGGGGGAGGTGGCCTCCTCTACGAGCAGTACTTC. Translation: CASSLGGGGLLYEQYF.

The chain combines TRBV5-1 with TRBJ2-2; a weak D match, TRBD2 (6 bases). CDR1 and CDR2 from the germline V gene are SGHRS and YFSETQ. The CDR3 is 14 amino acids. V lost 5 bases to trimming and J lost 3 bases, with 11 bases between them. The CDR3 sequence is CASRTRTDTGELFF. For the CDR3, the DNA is TGCGCCAGCAGGACTAGGACCGACACCGGGGAGCTGTTTTTT.

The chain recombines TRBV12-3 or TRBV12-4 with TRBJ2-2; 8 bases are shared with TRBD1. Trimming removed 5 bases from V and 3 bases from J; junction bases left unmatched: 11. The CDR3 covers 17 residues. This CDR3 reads CASSPDRVGGYTGELFF. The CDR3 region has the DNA TGTGCCAGCAGTCCGGACAGGGTGGGGGGCTACACCGGGGAGCTGTTTTTT.

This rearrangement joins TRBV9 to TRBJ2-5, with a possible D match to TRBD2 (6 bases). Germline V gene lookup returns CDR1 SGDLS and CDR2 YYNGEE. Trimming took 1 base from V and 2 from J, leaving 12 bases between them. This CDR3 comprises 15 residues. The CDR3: CASSVSPGEQETQYF. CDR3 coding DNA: TGTGCCAGCAGCGTATCACCGGGAGAGCAAGAGACCCAGTACTTC.

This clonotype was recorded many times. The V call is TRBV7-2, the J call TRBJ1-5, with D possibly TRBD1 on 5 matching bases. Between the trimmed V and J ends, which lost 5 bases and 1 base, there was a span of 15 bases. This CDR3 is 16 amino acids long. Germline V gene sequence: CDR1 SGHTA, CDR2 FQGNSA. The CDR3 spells CASSPTVGRSNQPQHF. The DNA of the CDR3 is TGTGCCAGCAGCCCCACTGTGGGGCGAAGCAATCAGCCCCAGCATTTT.

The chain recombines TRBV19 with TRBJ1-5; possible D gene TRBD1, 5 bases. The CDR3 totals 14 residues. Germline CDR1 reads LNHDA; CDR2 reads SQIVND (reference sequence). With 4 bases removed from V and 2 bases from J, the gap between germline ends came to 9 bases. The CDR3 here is CASSTGFGNQPQHF. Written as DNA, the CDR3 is TGTGCCAGTAGTACAGGGTTCGGCAATCAGCCCCAGCATTTT.

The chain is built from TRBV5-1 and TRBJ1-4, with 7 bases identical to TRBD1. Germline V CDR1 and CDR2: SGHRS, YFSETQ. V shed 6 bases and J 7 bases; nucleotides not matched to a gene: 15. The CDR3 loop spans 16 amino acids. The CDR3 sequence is CASKRTGSRETEKLFF. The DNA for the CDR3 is TGCGCCAGCAAGAGGACAGGCTCGAGGGAAACTGAAAAACTGTTTTTT. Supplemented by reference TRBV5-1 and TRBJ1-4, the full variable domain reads KAGVTQTPRYLIKTRGQQVTLSCSPISGHRSVSWYQQTPGQGLQFLFEYFSETQRNKGNFPGRFSGRQFSNSRSEMNVSTLELGDSALYLCASKRTGSRETEKLFFGSGTQLSVL.

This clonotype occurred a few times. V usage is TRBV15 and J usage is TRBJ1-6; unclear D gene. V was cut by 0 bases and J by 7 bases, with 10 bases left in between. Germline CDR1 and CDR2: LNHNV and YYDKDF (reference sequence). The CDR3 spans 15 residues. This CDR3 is CATSRDLGRNSPLHF. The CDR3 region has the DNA TGTGCCACCAGCAGAGATTTGGGCAGAAATTCACCCCTCCACTTT.

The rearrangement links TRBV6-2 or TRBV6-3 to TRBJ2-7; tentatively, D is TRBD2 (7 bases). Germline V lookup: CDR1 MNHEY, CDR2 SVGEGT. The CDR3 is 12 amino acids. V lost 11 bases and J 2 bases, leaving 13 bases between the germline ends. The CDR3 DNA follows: TGTGCCGGCACCGGGGGGCCCTACGAGCAGTACTTC. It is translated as CAGTGGPYEQYF.

The CDR3 is CASSLDGASGRTIYF. The DNA of the CDR3 is TGTGCCAGCAGCCTAGATGGTGCTAGCGGACGCACCATATATTTT. The genes are TRBV7-9 and TRBJ1-3; D gene unclear. The V gene lost 5 bases and the J gene lost 9 bases, with 20 bases spanning the gap. Germline V CDR1 and CDR2: SEHNR, FQNEAQ (reference sequence). The CDR3 has 15 amino acids.

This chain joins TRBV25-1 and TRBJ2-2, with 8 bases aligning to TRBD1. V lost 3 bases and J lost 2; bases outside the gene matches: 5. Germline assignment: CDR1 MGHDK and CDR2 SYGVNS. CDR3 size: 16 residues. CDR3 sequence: CASSDRGLLNTGELFF. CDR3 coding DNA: TGTGCCAGCAGTGACAGGGGGCTCCTCAACACCGGGGAGCTGTTTTTT.

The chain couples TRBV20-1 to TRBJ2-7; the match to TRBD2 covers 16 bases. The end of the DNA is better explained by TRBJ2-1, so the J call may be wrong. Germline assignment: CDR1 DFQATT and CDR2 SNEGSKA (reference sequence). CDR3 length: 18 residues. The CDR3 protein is CSARGLAGGTMSYNEQFF. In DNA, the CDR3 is TGCAGTGCTAGGGGACTAGCGGGGGGGACAATGAGCTACAATGAGCAGTTCTTC.

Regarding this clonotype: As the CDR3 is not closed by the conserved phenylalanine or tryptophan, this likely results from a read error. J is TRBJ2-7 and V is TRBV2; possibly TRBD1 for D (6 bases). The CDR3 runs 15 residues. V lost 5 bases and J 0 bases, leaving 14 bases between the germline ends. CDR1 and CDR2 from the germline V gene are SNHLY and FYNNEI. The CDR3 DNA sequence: TGTGCCAGCAGTAGTTCGACAGGCAGCTCCTACGAGCAGTACCTC. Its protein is CASSSSTGSSYEQYL.